This TCR beta chain was documented in a study of T and B cells in COVID-19 patients. Study-level information: Median age was around 35 years in the recovered cohort and 67 years in the active-infection cohort.

TRB was amplified from approximately 250-480 ng of blood genomic DNA. Germline V gene sequence: CDR1 LNHDA, CDR2 SQIVND (reference sequence). V was shortened by 3 bases and J by 4 bases, with 15 bases between the two germline ends. This CDR3 has 15 residues. This clonotype was seen repeatedly, ten times or more. Its specificity is not known. BIOMED2 TRB-A/B primer pools were used in multiplex TRB PCR. Each CDR3 protein gets one entry after TCRdb re-called the multiplex PCR reads with MiXCR. The sample holds roughly 9,000 distinct CDR3 sequences, around 27% seen once. Findings and limits, study-wide: Symptomatic-phase blood samples from mildly ill patients and early samples from severe cases were scarce.

Sequenced: blood. The chain employs TRBV19 and TRBJ2-5, with D perhaps TRBD1 (6 bases). The TCR was taken from a human donor who had recovered from COVID-19. CDR3 residues: CASSIKRLGAETQYF. In DNA, the CDR3 is TGTGCCAGTAGTATCAAGCGACTGGGGGCAGAGACCCAGTACTTC. Looking up the rest from reference TRBV19 and TRBJ2-5 gives the full variable domain: DGGITQSPKYLFRKEGQNVTLSCEQNLNHDAMYWYRQDPGQGLRLIYYSQIVNDFQKGDIAEGYSVSREKKESFPLTVTSAQKNPTAFYLCASSIKRLGAETQYFGPGTRLLVL.